A single sample is the source of the 11 T cell receptor beta chains below, sequenced in a study of blood T cell repertoires in COVID-19. Clones were read by immunoSEQ multiplex PCR, and TCRdb kept only the in-frame ones, dropping some. The sample has tens of thousands of clones, roughly 80% seen once. The material sequenced was peripheral blood. The source of these receptors is a man in his forties or fifties with active or convalescent COVID-19.

The chain combines TRBV29-1 with TRBJ2-3; TRBD1 might be the D (5 bases). Germline assignment: CDR1 SQVTM and CDR2 ANQGSEA. The CDR3 extends over 15 amino acids. Trimming left V 3 bases short and J 3 bases short, with 16 bases between. The CDR3 loop reads CSVDFVEKGTDTQYF. The CDR3 DNA reads TGCAGCGTTGATTTTGTCGAAAAGGGGACAGATACGCAGTATTTT.

The gene calls are TRBV29-1 and TRBJ2-3; 8 bases align to TRBD2. Germline-derived CDR1 and CDR2 are SQVTM and ANQGSEA. Trimming at V came to 7 bases and at J to 3 bases, leaving 3 bases not matched to a gene. The CDR3 runs 12 residues. The CDR3 nucleotides read TGCAGCGGCGGGAGGACGACAGATACGCAGTATTTT. Translated, it gives CSGGRTTDTQYF.

In this sample, this clone turned up a few times. The gene calls are TRBV5-6 and TRBJ1-5; maybe TRBD1 (5 bases). Germline values: CDR1 SGHDT, CDR2 YYEEEE. Trimming stripped 2 bases from V and 9 bases from J, with 12 bases between. This CDR3 comprises 13 residues. The CDR3 sequence: CASSFARGSPQHF. The CDR3 nucleotides read TGTGCCAGCAGCTTCGCAAGGGGTTCGCCCCAGCATTTT.

The chain has TRBV6-5 and TRBJ1-5; no firm D call. The CDR3 sequence is 15 residues long. Per the germline V gene, CDR1 is MNHEY and CDR2 is SVGAGI. V was pared by 6 bases and J by 1 base, with 13 bases between. The CDR3 DNA follows: TGTGCCAGCAGGACCTCGGGTGGCAGCAATCAGCCCCAGCATTTT. Translating gives CASRTSGGSNQPQHF.

The CDR3 loop reads CASSLEQITDTQYF. The CDR3 bases are TGCGCCAGCAGCTTGGAACAGATCACAGATACGCAGTATTTT. This rearrangement joins TRBV5-1 to TRBJ2-3; D not resolved. CDR3 length equals 14 residues. V lost 0 bases to trimming and J lost 2 bases, with 7 bases between them. From germline, CDR1 is SGHRS and CDR2 YFSETQ.

This clone occurred a few times. The chain has TRBV3-1 (or the pseudogene TRBV3-2) and TRBJ1-1; D may be TRBD1 (6 bases). V lost 4 bases, J lost 3 bases, and 12 bases lay in between. The germline gives CDR1 LGHDT, CDR2 YNNKEL (reference sequence). The CDR3 has 14 residues. CDR3 protein: CASSPSQGYTEAFF. The DNA for the CDR3 is TGTGCCAGCAGCCCTTCTCAGGGGTACACTGAAGCTTTCTTT.

This clone was counted a single time. The chain carries TRBV9 and TRBJ2-7, with a possible D match to TRBD2 (6 bases). The CDR3 is 14 amino acids. Trimming stripped 0 bases from V and 4 bases from J, with 11 bases between. CDR1 and CDR2 from the germline V gene are SGDLS and YYNGEE. The CDR3 nucleotides are TGTGCCAGCAGCGTAGACGCGGGGAGGTACGAGCAGTACTTC. Amino acids: CASSVDAGRYEQYF.

The chain uses TRBV9 and TRBJ2-5; 8 bases fit TRBD2. Germline V lookup: CDR1 SGDLS, CDR2 YYNGEE. The J segment lost 4 bases and the V segment lost 2 bases, leaving 4 bases of the junction unmatched. The CDR3 has 14 residues. The CDR3 region is CASSVLAGGETQYF. In DNA, the CDR3 is TGTGCCAGCAGCGTTCTCGCGGGAGGAGAGACCCAGTACTTC.

V is TRBV6-2 or TRBV6-3 and J is TRBJ2-7; TRBD2 aligns across 12 bases. The germline V gene encodes CDR1 MNHEY and CDR2 SVGEGT. The CDR3 spans 17 residues. J lost 2 bases, V lost 4 bases, and 9 bases had no gene match. CDR3 DNA: TGTGCCAGCAGTTGGGATCCTAGCGGGAGGGCCCCCTACGAGCAGTACTTC. It yields the protein CASSWDPSGRAPYEQYF.

The chain carries TRBV6-1 and TRBJ2-4, with 8 bases matching TRBD1. The trim removed 2 bases at V and 7 bases at J, leaving 1 base unmatched. CDR1 MNHNS and CDR2 SASEGT come from the germline V gene. The CDR3 totals 13 residues. The DNA of the CDR3 is TGTGCCAGCAGTGAACAGGGGGCGAACATTCAGTACTTC. Translating it yields CASSEQGANIQYF.

This chain links TRBV12-3 or TRBV12-4 with TRBJ1-4, with 8 bases that match TRBD1. V was clipped by 3 bases and J by 8 bases; unmatched bases: 2. The CDR3 runs 13 residues. This CDR3 reads CASSLGTGEKLFF. The CDR3 DNA reads as TGTGCCAGCAGTTTGGGGACAGGAGAAAAACTGTTTTTT.